This TCR beta chain was sequenced for a study of blood T cell repertoires in COVID-19 (dated by TCRdb to 2018 to 2021). Study-wide context: Samples from collaborators originated in the United States, Italy and Spain and spanned both the acute and convalescent phases of COVID-19. The material from the prospective study consisted of cDNA or gDNA derived from T cells, B-cell-depleted T cells, or PBMCs. The samples were drawn from the first 160 participants of the ongoing ImmuneRACE study and from 950 to 1,500 subjects provided by 6 global collaborators. The repertoires were released in a freely available public database meant as a resource for research on the immune response to SARS-CoV-2. The dataset comprised deeply sampled blood TCRbeta repertoires from subjects exposed to, actively infected with, or recovered from COVID-19. Nearly every sample came with metadata listing a de-identified subject ID, COVID-19 status, age in years and sex. Where available, HLA class I and class II types were obtained from metadata supplied by the sample provider rather than from assay-based typing. General conclusions and limits of the study: Clinical and demographic metadata were provided uncurated, with the amount varying by source and participant.

V and J are trimmed by 7 bases and 2 bases, and the gene matches miss 14 bases of the junction. Via the germline V gene (reference sequence), CDR1 is LNHDA and CDR2 SQIVND. Reading from cysteine to phenylalanine, the CDR3 counts 17 amino acids. Here the CDR3 DNA is all that survives: 51 bases in frame from base 1. Comment on this clone: The target of this receptor is not known. Within one base of it there is no much larger clone, and no base qualities were kept.

TCRbeta CDR3 regions were amplified from genomic DNA using the immunoSEQ Assay, a bias-controlled multiplex PCR. The source study handled its data this way. The number of nucleated cells in each sample was estimated from the amplification of reference gene primers within the assay. To quantify the absolute abundance of each unique TCRbeta CDR3 rearrangement, sequence reads were collapsed and filtered. For each sample, productive Simpson clonality was calculated as the square root of Simpson's diversity index across productive rearrangements. As stored in TCRdb, this immuneACCESS dataset retains in-frame rearrangements with V and J assigned. A fraction of the clones does not appear; measured against another copy, unresolved V genes explain less than half of the discrepancy, and the remainder lacks a known reason. Clonal size and the V and J genes are those of that table, whereas D and trimming came from the DNA. Recorded for this sample are approximately 300,000 clones; roughly nine tenths of them occurred a single time. 1.5% to 2% of the sample goes to the ten largest clones.

In Seattle, one collaborating source enrolled patients while the infection was active and tracked those patients longitudinally over the course of disease. The collaborating institutions used their own protocols to collect whole blood in K2EDTA tubes. For TCRbeta analysis, collaborators shipped samples in one of three forms: frozen whole blood, isolated PBMCs, or DNA extracted from either of those sample types. The rearranged chain carries TRBV19 and TRBJ1-5, with 7 middle bases fitting TRBD1. The receptor was isolated from a woman between 25 and 40 years old with COVID-19, enrolled during active disease. The sequenced sample consisted of peripheral blood. In nucleotides, the sequence is TGTGCCAGTACTAATGACAGGGAGGAGTTTGGCAATCAGCCCCAGCATTTT. The resulting protein is CASTNDREEFGNQPQHF. Beyond the CDR3, the reference TRBV19 and TRBJ1-5 genes provide the residues; the full variable domain reads: DGGITQSPKYLFRKEGQNVTLSCEQNLNHDAMYWYRQDPGQGLRLIYYSQIVNDFQKGDIAEGYSVSREKKESFPLTVTSAQKNPTAFYLCASTNDREEFGNQPQHFGDGTRLSIL.